The clone carrying this T cell receptor (beta chain) has a count of ten or more. These data come from a study of blood T cell repertoires in COVID-19. Overall study context: The United States, Italy and Spain were the sources of the acute and convalescent COVID-19 samples. Sources were T cells, B-cell-depleted T cells, or PBMCs; the material itself was cDNA or gDNA.

Germline CDR1 reads MDHEN; CDR2 reads SYDVKM. The CDR3 totals 14 residues. V dropped 4 bases and J dropped 6 bases, with 10 bases sitting between them. Original analysis: Researchers report that nucleated cell counts were estimated from reference gene primer amplification. The data were produced by immunoSEQ multiplex PCR, yet TCRdb's version contains in-frame clones alone and is incomplete. The V and J calls and clone size were taken over from that table, and D and trimming were inferred from the DNA. Of about 63,000 clones in the sample, about 73% were seen once. The origin of this receptor is an elderly woman with acute or convalescent COVID-19. The specimen sequenced was peripheral blood. This rearrangement joins TRBV28 to TRBJ1-6; perhaps TRBD1 as D (6 bases). This chain's CDR3 is CASSWGRGNSPLHF. The CDR3 DNA reads TGTGCCAGCAGTTGGGGGCGAGGTAATTCACCCCTCCACTTT.